This passage covers 4 T cell receptor beta chains from one sample sequenced in a study of shared clonotypes between healthy human individuals. Using immunoSEQ multiplex PCR, the repertoire was profiled, and TCRdb retains in-frame clones only, with some absent. The sample lists fewer than 850,000 clones, 80% to 95% seen once, with around a third in the top ten. Material for sequencing was memory CD8+ T cells from PBMCs. The sample's subset: CD45RO+ cells pooled with CCR7-negative TemRA cells. These receptors came from a man younger than 35 in good health. Some clones in this sample may be carry-over from other donors' samples.

The chain combines TRBV10-2 with TRBJ2-7; D perhaps matches TRBD1 (5 bases). Trimming took off 2 bases at V and 12 bases at J, with 14 bases between the two ends. The CDR3 loop spans 12 amino acids. Germline V lookup: CDR1 WSHSY, CDR2 SAAADI. CDR3 amino acids: CASSEMGPEVYF. The CDR3 DNA reads TGCGCCAGCAGTGAGATGGGGCCTGAAGTGTACTTC.

The chain is built from TRBV7-9 and TRBJ1-1; possibly TRBD1 for D (5 bases). Germline-derived CDR1 and CDR2 are SEHNR and FQNEAQ (reference sequence). Trimming stripped 7 bases from V and 1 base from J, with 16 bases between. The CDR3 totals 15 residues. The CDR3 nucleotides read TGTGCCAGCATCAACCATCGACAGACGAACACTGAAGCTTTCTTT. Amino acids: CASINHRQTNTEAFF.

The chain recombines TRBV6-5 with TRBJ1-3; D remains unclear. The CDR3 extends over 12 amino acids. From germline, CDR1 is MNHEY and CDR2 SVGAGI. V gave up 8 bases and J gave up 5 bases, with 10 bases separating them. This chain's CDR3 is CASALGRNTIYF. CDR3 nucleotides: TGTGCCAGCGCCCTTGGGAGAAACACCATATATTTT.

CDR3 protein: CASRPRDGDEKLFF. The CDR3 nucleotides read TGTGCCAGCAGGCCCCGGGACGGCGATGAAAAACTGTTTTTT. This chain connects TRBV7-9 to TRBJ1-4; D may be TRBD1 (5 bases). The CDR3 length is 14 residues. The germline V gene has CDR1 SEHNR and CDR2 FQNEAQ (reference sequence). With 6 bases removed from V and 6 bases from J, the gap between germline ends came to 14 bases.